A selection of T cell receptor beta chains follows, all from one sample in a study of early T cells in non-severe SARS-CoV-2 infection. From the 5' RACE reads, TCRdb called clonotypes with MiXCR, one entry per CDR3 protein. The sample shows 85,000 to 100,000 distinct CDR3 sequences, 15% to 20% of them seen only once. The source material was whole blood, sampled at baseline. These receptors came from an adult who was a healthcare worker with PCR-confirmed SARS-CoV-2 infection or an uninfected control (not recorded which). Both conserved end residues are part of each CDR3. D genes are given only for firm matches. Only part of the rows carry a size: once, few, many, or a class if the clone is expanded.

cdr3_aa cdr3_nt j_call v_call clone_size d_call
CASSFGMNTEAFF TGTGCCAGCAGCTTTGGGATGAACACTGAAGCTTTCTTT TRBJ1-1 TRBV5-6 NA NA
CASSLEEGAGQYF TGTGCCAGCAGCTTAGAGGAGGGAGCGGGGCAGTACTTC TRBJ2-7 TRBV7-8 many NA
CSVATSLADIQYF TGCAGCGTTGCGACCTCACTAGCGGACATTCAGTACTTC TRBJ2-4 TRBV29-1 NA TRBD2
CSARDARTSSYEQYF TGCAGTGCTAGAGATGCACGGACAAGCTCCTACGAGCAGTACTTC TRBJ2-7 TRBV20-1 few NA
CASSVSGSSLYLSTGELFF TGTGCCAGCAGCGTGTCAGGTAGTTCCCTATATTTGAGCACCGGGGAGCTGTTTTTT TRBJ2-2 TRBV9 NA NA
CASISVGTSGPSGANVLTF TGTGCCAGCATTTCCGTCGGGACTAGCGGGCCTAGTGGGGCCAACGTCCTGACTTTC TRBJ2-6 TRBV7-9 few TRBD2
CASREDGTIRYGYTF TGTGCCAGCAGGGAGGACGGGACAATCCGCTATGGCTACACCTTC TRBJ1-2 TRBV6-6 NA NA
CASSVGPDSNQPQHF TGTGCCAGCAGCGTAGGACCCGATAGCAATCAGCCCCAGCATTTT TRBJ1-5 TRBV9 few NA
CASRDSGNLETQYF TGTGCCAGCAGGGATAGCGGGAACTTGGAGACCCAGTACTTC TRBJ2-5 TRBV28 NA TRBD2
CSGREGLEEQFF TGCAGTGGCCGAGAAGGGTTGGAGGAGCAGTTCTTC TRBJ2-1 TRBV20-1 NA NA
CASSRDLNEQFF TGTGCCAGCAGCAGGGACTTGAATGAGCAGTTCTTC TRBJ2-1 TRBV7-9 few NA
CASSIDLRGQETQYF TGTGCCAGTAGTATAGATCTGCGCGGCCAAGAGACCCAGTACTTC TRBJ2-5 TRBV19 many NA
CASSLGDRYEQYF TGTGCCAGCTCACTCGGGGACAGGTACGAGCAGTACTTC TRBJ2-7 TRBV18 NA TRBD1
CASSDLADHNEQFF TGTGCCAGCAGTGACCTAGCGGACCACAATGAGCAGTTCTTC TRBJ2-1 TRBV2 few TRBD2
CAWSSGHIEKLFF TGTGCCTGGAGCTCGGGACATATAGAAAAGCTGTTTTTT TRBJ1-4 TRBV30 many NA
CSAEDRVGGNEQFF TGCAGTGCTGAGGACAGGGTGGGGGGCAATGAGCAGTTCTTC TRBJ2-1 TRBV20-1 few TRBD1
CASSLRATDTQYF TGTGCCAGCAGTTTGCGGGCCACAGATACGCAGTATTTT TRBJ2-3 TRBV28 many NA
CASSQEDRVRMDTGELFF TGCGCCAGCAGCCAAGAGGACAGAGTCAGGATGGACACCGGGGAGCTGTTTTTT TRBJ2-2 TRBV4-3 NA NA
CASSSSNSPLHF TGTGCCAGCAGCTCTTCTAATTCACCCCTCCACTTT TRBJ1-6 TRBV7-9 few NA
CASSPTLTGTSGSIQYF TGTGCCAGCTCACCAACCTTAACCGGGACTAGCGGAAGCATTCAGTACTTC TRBJ2-4 TRBV18 NA TRBD2
CASTDREGDTQYF TGTGCCAGCACCGACAGGGAGGGGGATACGCAGTATTTT TRBJ2-3 TRBV5-4 few NA
CASSRDRIVADTQYF TGCGCCAGCAGCAGAGACAGGATAGTAGCAGATACGCAGTATTTT TRBJ2-3 TRBV5-1 few NA
CASSQVVGSSTDTQYF TGCGCCAGCAGCCAAGTGGTTGGGTCTAGCACAGATACGCAGTATTTT TRBJ2-3 TRBV4-3 few NA
CSAADSSYEQYF TGCAGTGCCGCGGACAGCTCCTACGAGCAGTACTTC TRBJ2-7 TRBV20-1 NA NA
CSARPSGPFYEQYF TGCAGTGCTAGGCCTAGCGGACCCTTCTACGAGCAGTACTTC TRBJ2-7 TRBV20-1 few TRBD2
CASSLSIGFSSYEQYF TGTGCCAGCTCGCTGAGTATCGGGTTTAGCTCCTACGAGCAGTACTTC TRBJ2-7 TRBV3-1 NA NA
CASSETGGFSNQPQHF TGTGCCAGCAGTGAGACTGGGGGCTTCTCCAATCAGCCCCAGCATTTT TRBJ1-5 TRBV6-1 NA NA
CASSLRGAVFYGYTF TGTGCCAGCAGTTTGCGGGGCGCGGTCTTCTATGGCTACACCTTC TRBJ1-2 TRBV28 many NA
CSASGTFQETQYF TGCAGTGCTTCTGGGACTTTCCAAGAGACCCAGTACTTC TRBJ2-5 TRBV20-1 NA NA